These 8 T cell receptor beta chains were sequenced from one sample in a study of blood T cell repertoires in COVID-19. Sequencing used immunoSEQ multiplex PCR; TCRdb keeps in-frame clones, though not all of them. In the table there are fewer than 85,000 clones, 75% to 85% of which are singletons. The sequenced sample consisted of peripheral blood. These receptors originate from a man in his thirties or forties with COVID-19, enrolled during active disease.

By sample share, this clone is medium-sized. V usage is TRBV7-3 and J usage is TRBJ2-7, with TRBD1 matching 10 bases. Germline CDR1 is SGHTA and CDR2 is FQGTGA. Germline trimming cut 5 bases from V and 5 bases from J; bases unmatched to any gene: 3. The CDR3 is 13 residues long. The CDR3 here is CASSQGTGDEQYF. CDR3 in DNA: TGTGCCAGCAGCCAGGGGACAGGGGACGAGCAGTACTTC.

This clone was seen only a few times. V usage is TRBV28 and J usage is TRBJ1-6, with a weak D call TRBD1 (6 bases). Germline values: CDR1 MDHEN, CDR2 SYDVKM. This CDR3 contains 14 residues. V lost 5 bases to trimming and J lost 5 bases, with 10 bases between them. CDR3 amino acids: CASSPTGDNSPLHF. CDR3 sequence (DNA): TGTGCCAGCAGTCCGACAGGAGATAATTCACCCCTCCACTTT.

The chain recombines TRBV5-8 with TRBJ2-5; maybe TRBD2 (5 bases). V shed 0 bases and J shed 5 bases, with 8 bases lying between them. Germline CDR1 reads SGHTS; CDR2 reads YDEGEE. The CDR3 runs 13 residues. In nucleotides, the CDR3 is TGTGCCAGCAGCTTGGGGGGAGAGGAGACCCAGTACTTC. Translation: CASSLGGEETQYF.

This chain joins TRBV30 and TRBJ2-1, with 13 bases aligning to TRBD2. Germline values: CDR1 GTSNPN, CDR2 SVGIG (reference sequence). Trimming at V came to 4 bases and at J to 7 bases, leaving 16 bases not matched to a gene. The CDR3 is made up of 18 amino acids. CDR3 residues: CAWTTSRKLAGGPNEQFF. The CDR3 region has the DNA TGTGCCTGGACCACCTCTCGGAAACTAGCGGGAGGGCCGAATGAGCAGTTCTTC.

The chain carries TRBV5-5 and TRBJ1-5, with D maybe TRBD1 (6 bases). CDR3 length: 17 amino acids. The germline gives CDR1 SGHKS, CDR2 YYEKEE (reference sequence). V shed 2 bases and J shed 3 bases, with 18 bases lying between them. In DNA, the CDR3 is TGTGCCAGCAGCTTTGGGGTAACAGGGCTTCTCAATCAGCCCCAGCATTTT. Its translation is CASSFGVTGLLNQPQHF.

CDR3 loop: CASSPRQGGQPQHF. CDR3 in DNA: TGTGCCAGCAGTCCTCGACAGGGAGGACAGCCCCAGCATTTT. The genes are TRBV27 and TRBJ1-5; 7 positions agree with TRBD1. Germline V gene sequence: CDR1 MNHEY, CDR2 SMNVEV (reference sequence). The CDR3 has 14 amino acids. Trimming cost V 5 bases and J 7 bases; bases outside gene matches: 8.

The chain carries TRBV11-1 and TRBJ2-3; no firm D call. The CDR3 extends over 15 amino acids. Germline loops: CDR1 SGHAT, CDR2 FQDESV (reference sequence). V lost 4 bases and J lost 6, with 17 bases in between. CDR3 sequence (DNA): TGTGCCAGCAGCTCCGAGTCCGTCGCCGGGGATACGCAGTATTTT. This encodes CASSSESVAGDTQYF.

The rearrangement uses TRBV13 and TRBJ1-3, with D possibly TRBD1 on 5 matching bases. V shed 5 bases and J shed 0 bases, with 11 bases lying between them. CDR3 length: 15 residues. CDR1 and CDR2 from the germline V gene are PRHDT and FYEKMQ (reference sequence). CDR3 in DNA: TGTGCCAGCAGCCAACAGGAATTCTCTGGAAACACCATATATTTT. Translating gives CASSQQEFSGNTIYF.